The next 27 T cell receptor beta chains were all read from a single sample in a study of blood T cells in healthy people across ages. Next came a second PCR, run for about 6 to 11 cycles, which used a sample-barcoded 5' primer along with a J-beta primer mix. TCRdb independently ran MiXCR on the 5' RACE reads; one entry per CDR3 protein. The repertoire holds fewer than 2,000,000 distinct CDR3 sequences, with around 42% as singletons. The sequenced sample was blood. All receptors come from a human donor in good health.

This clonotype occurred a few times. The J gene is TRBJ1-2, the V gene TRBV2; D may be TRBD1 (5 bases). The CDR3 is 14 residues long. Trimming shortened V by 9 bases and J by 1 base, and 15 bases separated the two germline ends. In germline, CDR1 is SNHLY, CDR2 FYNNEI. The CDR3 region is CASVRGIVNYGYTF. The DNA of the CDR3 is TGTGCCAGTGTACGGGGGATCGTTAACTATGGCTACACCTTC.

This clonotype has more than one count but fewer than ten. The J gene is TRBJ2-5, the V gene TRBV7-2, with D possibly being TRBD1 or TRBD2 (5 bases each). Germline CDR1 SGHTA, CDR2 FQGNSA. The V gene lost 5 bases and the J gene lost 3 bases, with 16 bases spanning the gap. The CDR3 contains 15 residues. The CDR3 DNA reads TGTGCCAGCAGCCCCATCGGGGCCCCCAAAGAGACCCAGTACTTC. It codes for CASSPIGAPKETQYF.

This clonotype was seen more than once but under ten times. A junction boundary mismatches the germline segment, possibly from a read error. The chain couples TRBV7-2 to TRBJ2-5, with 7 bases matching TRBD2. The CDR3 length is 16 residues. CDR1 SGHTA and CDR2 FQGNSA come from the germline V gene. CDR3 nucleotide sequence: TGTGCCAGCAGCTTAGGGGGAGGGCTAGTAGGAGAGACCCAGTGCTTC. Its translation: CASSLGGGLVGETQCF.

The chain couples TRBV7-2 to TRBJ2-5; D remains unclear. The germline V gene encodes CDR1 SGHTA and CDR2 FQGNSA. This CDR3 spans 17 amino acids. V was clipped by 3 bases and J by 3 bases, with 20 bases between them. CDR3 bases: TGTGCCAGCAGCTTTAGAGGCGTAGGGCAGTCAAAAGAGACCCAGTACTTC. This sequence encodes CASSFRGVGQSKETQYF.

The CDR3 coding sequence is TGTGCCAGCAGCTCCTCTCTCATGAACACTGAAGCTTTCTTT. Residues: CASSSSLMNTEAFF. The chain couples TRBV11-1 to TRBJ1-1; D remains unclear. Germline CDR1 and CDR2: SGHAT and FQDESV (reference sequence). Trimming removed 4 bases at V and 0 bases at J, with 9 bases between. There are 14 residues in the CDR3.

The chain uses TRBV6-6 and TRBJ2-7; 7 bases line up with TRBD1. This CDR3 is built from 18 residues. V lost 2 bases and J lost 0; bases outside the gene matches: 13. Germline-derived CDR1 and CDR2 are MNHNY and SVGAGI (reference sequence). In DNA, the CDR3 is TGTGCCAGCAGTTACCCCCCCTCGGTGACAGGGAGCTCCTACGAGCAGTACTTC. This codes for CASSYPPSVTGSSYEQYF.

This rearrangement joins TRBV7-9 to TRBJ2-3; 10 nucleotides agree with TRBD2. CDR1 SEHNR and CDR2 FQNEAQ come from the germline V gene (reference sequence). The CDR3 extends over 16 amino acids. V was pared by 6 bases and J by 3 bases, with 9 bases of the junction left unmatched. The CDR3 DNA is TGTGCCAGCAGTTTTGGACTAGCGGCGGATACAGATACGCAGTATTTT. Translated, it gives CASSFGLAADTDTQYF. Looking up the rest from reference TRBV7-9 and TRBJ2-3 gives the full variable domain: DTGVSQNPRHKITKRGQNVTFRCDPISEHNRLYWYRQTLGQGPEFLTYFQNEAQLEKSRLLSDRFSAERPKGSFSTLEIQRTEQGDSAMYLCASSFGLAADTDTQYFGPGTRLTVL.

This clonotype was picked up a small number of times. The chain employs TRBV29-1 and TRBJ2-3, with D perhaps matching TRBD1 or TRBD2 (5 bases each). This CDR3 spans 14 amino acids. Germline V gene lookup returns CDR1 SQVTM and CDR2 ANQGSEA. The V end was cut by 3 bases, the J end by 1 base, with 11 bases between. The CDR3 sequence is CSVDGGGGTDTQYF. The CDR3 DNA is TGCAGCGTTGATGGGGGTGGGGGCACAGATACGCAGTATTTT.

The J gene is TRBJ2-3, the V gene TRBV20-1, with a weak D call TRBD2 (5 bases). Trimming cost V 3 bases and J 2 bases, with 15 bases left between them. Germline V gene data show CDR1 as DFQATT and CDR2 as SNEGSKA (reference sequence). CDR3 size: 15 residues. The CDR3 loop is CSASLLRGNTDTQYF. CDR3 bases: TGCAGTGCTAGCCTACTCCGGGGAAACACAGATACGCAGTATTTT.

This clonotype was picked up one time. The gene calls are TRBV5-6 and TRBJ1-1; maybe TRBD1 (5 bases). CDR3 length: 13 residues. Trimming pared 4 bases from V and 6 bases from J, leaving 13 bases between. Germline values: CDR1 SGHDT, CDR2 YYEEEE. The CDR3 here is CASSGPRVSEAFF. Here the CDR3 DNA reads TGTGCCAGCAGCGGCCCCAGGGTTTCTGAAGCTTTCTTT.

This clonotype came up once. A single base separates this from a much larger clone, so it may be a read error. The chain uses TRBV29-1 and TRBJ1-2; D might be TRBD1 (6 bases). This CDR3 contains 12 residues. The V end lost 5 bases, the J end lost 3 bases, and 10 bases lay between the germline ends. CDR1 and CDR2 from the germline V gene are SQVTM and ANQGSEA. CDR3 protein: CSVKQGDYGYTF. CDR3 DNA sequence: TGCAGCGTTAAACAGGGAGACTATGGCTACACCTTC. Combining the CDR3 with reference TRBV29-1 and TRBJ1-2 gives the whole variable domain SAVISQKPSRDICQRGTSLTIQCQVDSQVTMMFWYRQQPGQSLTLIATANQGSEATYESGFVIDKFPISRPNLTFSTLTVSNMSPEDSSIYLCSVKQGDYGYTFGSGTRLTVV.

This clonotype was observed a handful of times. The chain links TRBV20-1 to TRBJ2-5; 9 nucleotides align to TRBD2. The CDR3 is 15 amino acids. Germline V lookup: CDR1 DFQATT, CDR2 SNEGSKA (reference sequence). V lost 3 bases and J lost 5; bases outside the gene matches: 10. The CDR3 spells CSARSSGGGEETQYF. For the CDR3, the DNA is TGCAGTGCTAGGAGTAGCGGGGGCGGGGAGGAGACCCAGTACTTC.

The chain combines TRBV4-2 with TRBJ2-1; the match to TRBD1 covers 7 bases. Trimming took 3 bases from V and 5 from J; bases not matched to a gene: 10. The CDR3 length is 16 residues. Germline CDR1 and CDR2: LGHNA and YNFKEQ. The CDR3 region has the DNA TGTGCCAGCAGCCACCAAACAGGGGCCTTTGACAATGAGCAGTTCTTC. This codes for CASSHQTGAFDNEQFF.

The chain combines TRBV9 with TRBJ2-3; D not certain. Trimming took off 0 bases at V and 6 bases at J, with 11 bases between the two ends. This CDR3 is 14 amino acids long. Germline CDR1 SGDLS, CDR2 YYNGEE. CDR3 loop: CASSVVSPRDTQYF. In DNA, the CDR3 is TGTGCCAGCAGCGTAGTATCCCCGAGGGATACGCAGTATTTT.

This clonotype was detected only a few times. This chain uses TRBV12-3 or TRBV12-4 with TRBJ2-1; TRBD2 matches at 13 bases. V shed 5 bases and J 3 bases; nucleotides not matched to a gene: 4. The CDR3 has 16 amino acids. The CDR3 region has the DNA TGTGCCAGCAGTCGACTAGCGGGGGGAATCTACAATGAGCAGTTCTTC. The encoded protein is CASSRLAGGIYNEQFF.

The chain couples TRBV5-6 to TRBJ1-1; 9 bases line up with TRBD1. Germline V gives CDR1 SGHDT, CDR2 YYEEEE. J lost 1 base, V lost 3 bases, and 10 bases had no gene match. The CDR3 totals 17 residues. CDR3 bases: TGTGCCAGCAGCTGGCGGGTTGTGACAGGGGGGAACACTGAAGCTTTCTTT. It is translated as CASSWRVVTGGNTEAFF.

This clonotype was recorded a few times. This sequence joins TRBV7-9 and TRBJ1-2; TRBD1 aligns across 9 bases. Germline V gene lookup returns CDR1 SEHNR and CDR2 FQNEAQ (reference sequence). V dropped 4 bases and J dropped 8; count of bases not matched to a gene: 11. The CDR3 length is 15 residues. CDR3 protein: CASSSLGTGILGYTF. Here the CDR3 DNA reads TGTGCCAGCAGCTCCCTCGGGACAGGGATTTTGGGCTACACCTTC.

CDR3 in amino acids: CASSPGTVGWAFF. The CDR3 coding sequence is TGTGCCAGCAGTCCTGGGACAGTGGGCTGGGCTTTCTTT. The V call is TRBV5-5, the J call TRBJ1-1, with 7 bases matching TRBD1. CDR1 is SGHKS, CDR2 YYEKEE, per germline (reference sequence). The ends lost 5 bases at V and 11 bases at J; junction bases unmatched: 12. The CDR3 is made up of 13 amino acids.

The genes are TRBV7-2 and TRBJ2-5, with 11 positions matching TRBD2. This CDR3 has 17 residues. V shed 1 base, J shed 5 bases, and the junction held 9 bases outside the gene matches. CDR1 is SGHTA, CDR2 FQGNSA, per germline. The CDR3 spells CASSLGGLAGGLETQYF. Written as DNA, the CDR3 is TGTGCCAGCAGCTTAGGGGGTCTAGCGGGGGGCCTGGAGACCCAGTACTTC.

The rearrangement joins TRBV6-5 to TRBJ2-3; TRBD2 matches at 9 bases. V dropped 0 bases and J dropped 3; count of bases not matched to a gene: 16. The CDR3 length is 20 residues. The germline V gene encodes CDR1 MNHEY and CDR2 SVGAGI. The CDR3 DNA reads TGTGCCAGCAGTTACTCGAGAAGGCGGGGGGGCGGGGATCGAACAGATACGCAGTATTTT. Translation: CASSYSRRRGGGDRTDTQYF.

Comment on this clonotype: The junction shows a germline mismatch at one end, possibly a read error. V usage is TRBV9 and J usage is TRBJ2-7; 8 bases fit TRBD1. This CDR3 has 15 residues. From germline, CDR1 is SGDLS and CDR2 YYNGEE. Written as DNA, the CDR3 is TGTGTCAGCAGCGTAGGCCAGGGGGCCTCCTACGAGCAGTACTTC. Translation gives CVSSVGQGASYEQYF.

This clonotype was found a few times. V usage is TRBV7-2 and J usage is TRBJ2-2, with D tentatively TRBD2 (5 bases). The CDR3 sequence is 15 residues long. V lost 4 bases to trimming and J lost 0 bases, with 9 bases between them. Germline lookup yields CDR1 SGHTA and CDR2 FQGNSA. CDR3 protein: CASSSWTANTGELFF. CDR3 DNA: TGTGCCAGCAGCTCCTGGACTGCGAACACCGGGGAGCTGTTTTTT.

This clonotype turned up a few times. V is TRBV7-2 and J is TRBJ1-5; no clear D gene. Per germline, CDR1 SGHTA and CDR2 FQGNSA. The CDR3 runs 15 residues. V was pared by 5 bases and J by 2 bases, with 13 bases between. Written as DNA, the CDR3 is TGTGCCAGCAGCACCCGGAGCACCCGCAATCAGCCCCAGCATTTT. Protein product: CASSTRSTRNQPQHF. Full variable domain (remainder filled in from reference TRBV7-2 and TRBJ1-5): GAGVSQSPSNKVTEKGKDVELRCDPISGHTALYWYRQSLGQGLEFLIYFQGNSAPDKSGLPSDRFSAERTGGSVSTLTIQRTQQEDSAVYLCASSTRSTRNQPQHFGDGTRLSIL.

This clonotype was recorded a few times. The V gene is TRBV15, the J gene TRBJ2-3; D might be TRBD1 (6 bases). Germline CDR1 and CDR2: LNHNV and YYDKDF (reference sequence). The V end lost 8 bases, the J end lost 2 bases, and 23 bases lay between the germline ends. This CDR3 is 17 amino acids long. The CDR3 bases are TGTGCCACCTCTACTTTCAGGGGCGACAGTCCCACAGATACGCAGTATTTT. Encoded protein: CATSTFRGDSPTDTQYF.

The chain carries TRBV5-1 and TRBJ2-7, with 9 bases fitting TRBD1. V shed 5 bases and J 5 bases; nucleotides not matched to a gene: 11. The CDR3 length is 15 residues. CDR1 is SGHRS and CDR2 is YFSETQ in the germline V gene. The CDR3 DNA follows: TGCGCCAGCAGAGCCATTTGGACAGGGGACCACGAGCAGTACTTC. Translation: CASRAIWTGDHEQYF.

This clonotype has just a few counts. The chain carries TRBV7-2 and TRBJ2-1, with TRBD2 matching 8 bases. The germline V gene encodes CDR1 SGHTA and CDR2 FQGNSA. The length of the CDR3 is 15 residues. The V gene end was trimmed by 6 bases and the J gene end by 7 bases; junction bases not matched to a gene: 11. DNA of the CDR3: TGTGCCAGCAGGGGCCGAGTAGCGGGGTGGAATGAGCAGTTCTTC. Translating gives CASRGRVAGWNEQFF.

The chain recombines TRBV5-5 with TRBJ1-5, with D perhaps matching TRBD1 (5 bases). CDR3 length: 14 residues. Germline assignment: CDR1 SGHKS and CDR2 YYEKEE (reference sequence). With 4 bases removed from V and 4 bases from J, the gap between germline ends came to 12 bases. The CDR3 protein is CASSTGTLNQPQHF. The CDR3 coding sequence is TGTGCCAGCAGCACCGGGACCCTGAATCAGCCCCAGCATTTT.